The sequence of this T cell receptor (beta chain) was determined in a study of T cells in Graves' hyperthyroidism and ophthalmopathy. Notes on the study in general: The authors' 13 V-J model separated ophthalmopathy from stable hyperthyroidism. Most thyroid clonotypes that were expanded above 0.001 also turned up in blood.

Patients showing uncontrolled infection, other autoimmune disease, pregnancy or lactation were ineligible. Germline V CDR1 and CDR2: SNHLY, FYNNEI. Inclusive of both ends, the CDR3 amounts to 17 amino acids. Amplified TCR beta CDR3 regions came from RNA transcripts. RT-PCR in the first round (using the HTBI primer set) targeted the TCR CDR3. In TCRdb, the multiplex PCR reads were re-called with MiXCR into one record per CDR3 protein. The sample carries 540,000 or so distinct CDR3 sequences, 46% recorded once. Points on this clonotype: Antigen specificity is unknown. The limits of the CDR3 on the DNA are not certain, so only TCRdb's listed CDR3 is given.

The V and J genes are TRBV2 and TRBJ1-5; the tabulated D call, TRBD1, remains unverified against the DNA. The sample was peripheral blood or thyroid tissue (not recorded which). The source is an adult woman with Graves' disease, either hyperthyroidism or ophthalmopathy (not recorded which). Here the CDR3 reads CACSARTGTGGGQPQHF.